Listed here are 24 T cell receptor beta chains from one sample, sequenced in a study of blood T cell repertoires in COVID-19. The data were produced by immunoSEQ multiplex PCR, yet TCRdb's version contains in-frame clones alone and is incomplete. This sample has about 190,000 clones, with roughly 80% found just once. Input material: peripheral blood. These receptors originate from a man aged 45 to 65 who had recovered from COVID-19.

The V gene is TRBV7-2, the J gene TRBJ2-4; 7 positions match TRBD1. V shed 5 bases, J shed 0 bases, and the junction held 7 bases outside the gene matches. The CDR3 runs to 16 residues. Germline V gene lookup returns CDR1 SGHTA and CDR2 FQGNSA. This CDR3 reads CASSTRQGIAKNIQYF. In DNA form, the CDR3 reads TGTGCCAGCAGCACCCGACAGGGAATAGCCAAAAACATTCAGTACTTC.

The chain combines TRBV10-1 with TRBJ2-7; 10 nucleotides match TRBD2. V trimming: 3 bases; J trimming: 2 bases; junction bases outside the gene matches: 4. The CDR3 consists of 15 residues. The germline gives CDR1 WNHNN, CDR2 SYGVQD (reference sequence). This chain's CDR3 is CASSDGLAGAYEQYF. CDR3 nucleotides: TGCGCCAGCAGTGACGGCCTAGCGGGAGCCTACGAGCAGTACTTC.

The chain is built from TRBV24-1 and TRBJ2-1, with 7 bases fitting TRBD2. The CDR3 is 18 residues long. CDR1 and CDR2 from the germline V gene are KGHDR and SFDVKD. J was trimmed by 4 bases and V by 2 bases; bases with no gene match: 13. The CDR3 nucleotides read TGTGCCACCAGTGATTCCGTGAACCGAGCGGGGATATACAATGAGCAGTTCTTC. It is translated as CATSDSVNRAGIYNEQFF.

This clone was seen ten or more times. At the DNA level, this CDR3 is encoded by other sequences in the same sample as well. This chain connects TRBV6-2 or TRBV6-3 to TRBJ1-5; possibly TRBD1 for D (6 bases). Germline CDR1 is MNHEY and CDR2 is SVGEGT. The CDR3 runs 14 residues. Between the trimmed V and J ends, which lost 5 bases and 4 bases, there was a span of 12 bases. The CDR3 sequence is CASSTGHSNQPQHF. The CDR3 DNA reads TGTGCCAGCAGTACGGGACACTCGAATCAGCCCCAGCATTTT.

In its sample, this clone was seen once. CDR3 coding DNA: TGTGCCAGCAGTCCCGGGGGGGGCCCTTACAATGAGCAGTTCTTC. Amino acids: CASSPGGGPYNEQFF. J is TRBJ2-1 and V is TRBV6-5, with 8 bases lining up with TRBD2. This CDR3 has 15 amino acids. Germline values: CDR1 MNHEY, CDR2 SVGAGI. The trim removed 5 bases at V and 4 bases at J, leaving 7 bases unmatched.

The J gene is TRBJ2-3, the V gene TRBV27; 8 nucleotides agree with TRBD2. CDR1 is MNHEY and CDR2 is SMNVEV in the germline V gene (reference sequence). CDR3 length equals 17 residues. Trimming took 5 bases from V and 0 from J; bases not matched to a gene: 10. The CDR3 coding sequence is TGTGCCAGCAGTAACCATGGGGCTAGCGGGAGCACAGATACGCAGTATTTT. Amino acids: CASSNHGASGSTDTQYF.

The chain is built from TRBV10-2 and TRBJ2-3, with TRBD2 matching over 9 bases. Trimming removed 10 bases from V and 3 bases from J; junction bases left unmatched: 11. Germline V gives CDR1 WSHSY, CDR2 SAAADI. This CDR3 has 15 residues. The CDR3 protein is CATGGVAGVTDTQYF. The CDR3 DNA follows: TGCGCCACAGGGGGAGTAGCGGGAGTAACAGATACGCAGTATTTT.

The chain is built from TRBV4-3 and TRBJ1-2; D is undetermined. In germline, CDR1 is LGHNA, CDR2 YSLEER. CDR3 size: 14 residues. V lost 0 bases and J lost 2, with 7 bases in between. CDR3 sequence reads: CASSQDLQNYGYTF. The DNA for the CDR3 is TGCGCCAGCAGCCAAGATCTCCAGAACTATGGCTACACCTTC.

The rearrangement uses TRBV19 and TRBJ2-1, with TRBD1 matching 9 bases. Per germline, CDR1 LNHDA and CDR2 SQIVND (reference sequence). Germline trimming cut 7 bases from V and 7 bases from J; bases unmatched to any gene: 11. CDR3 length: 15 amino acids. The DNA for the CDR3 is TGTGCCAGTACGCCATCGGGACAGGGACTAAATGAGCAGTTCTTC. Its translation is CASTPSGQGLNEQFF.

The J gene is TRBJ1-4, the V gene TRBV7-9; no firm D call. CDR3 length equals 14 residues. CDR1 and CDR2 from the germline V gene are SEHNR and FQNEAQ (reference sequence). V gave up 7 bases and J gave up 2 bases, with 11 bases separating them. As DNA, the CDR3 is TGTGCCAGCACGCGAACCGGGACTAATGAAAAACTGTTTTTT. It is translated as CASTRTGTNEKLFF.

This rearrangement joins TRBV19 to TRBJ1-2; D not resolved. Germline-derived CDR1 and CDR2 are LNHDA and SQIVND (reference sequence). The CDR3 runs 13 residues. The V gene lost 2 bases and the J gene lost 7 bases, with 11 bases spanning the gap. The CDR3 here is CASSISSSSGYTF. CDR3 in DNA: TGTGCCAGTAGTATATCGAGTTCGAGTGGCTACACCTTC.

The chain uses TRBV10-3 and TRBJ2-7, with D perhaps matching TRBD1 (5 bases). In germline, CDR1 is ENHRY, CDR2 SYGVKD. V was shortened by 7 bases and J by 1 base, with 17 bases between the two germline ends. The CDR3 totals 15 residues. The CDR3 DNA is TGTGCCATCACCACCACCCAGGACAATTCCTACGAGCAGTACTTC. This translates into CAITTTQDNSYEQYF.

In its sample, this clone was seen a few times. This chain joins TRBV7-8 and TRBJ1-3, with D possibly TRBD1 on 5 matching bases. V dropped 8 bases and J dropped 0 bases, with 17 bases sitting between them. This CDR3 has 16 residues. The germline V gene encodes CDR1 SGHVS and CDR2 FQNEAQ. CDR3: CASQSSDRYSGNTIYF. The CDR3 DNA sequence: TGTGCCAGCCAGTCCAGCGACAGATACTCTGGAAACACCATATATTTT.

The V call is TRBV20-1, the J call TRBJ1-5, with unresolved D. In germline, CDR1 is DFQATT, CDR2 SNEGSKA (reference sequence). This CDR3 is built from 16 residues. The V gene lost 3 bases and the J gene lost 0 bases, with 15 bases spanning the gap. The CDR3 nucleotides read TGCAGTGCTAGTAGGTGGGCAGCATATAGCAATCAGCCCCAGCATTTT. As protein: CSASRWAAYSNQPQHF.

This CDR3 is CASSPRLDSSEQYF. The CDR3, as DNA: TGTGCCAGCAGCCCCCGACTAGATAGTAGCGAGCAGTACTTC. This chain links TRBV14 with TRBJ2-7; D might be TRBD2 (6 bases). In germline, CDR1 is SGHDN, CDR2 FVKESK. The CDR3 is 14 amino acids. The germline V and J ends were trimmed by 4 bases and 6 bases, with 16 bases remaining between them.

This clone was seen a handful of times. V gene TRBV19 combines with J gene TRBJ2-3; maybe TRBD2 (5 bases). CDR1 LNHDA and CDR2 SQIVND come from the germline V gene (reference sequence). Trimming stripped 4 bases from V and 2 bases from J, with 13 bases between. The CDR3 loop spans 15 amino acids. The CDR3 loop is CASSRSGEATDTQYF. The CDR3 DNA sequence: TGTGCCAGTAGTAGAAGCGGAGAAGCCACAGATACGCAGTATTTT.

CDR3: CASSFQAGVTYEQYF. CDR3 nucleotides: TGCGCCAGCAGCTTCCAGGCGGGGGTCACCTACGAGCAGTACTTC. The genes are TRBV5-1 and TRBJ2-7, with TRBD2 matching over 7 bases. Looked up from germline, CDR1 is SGHRS and CDR2 is YFSETQ. This CDR3 comprises 15 residues. V lost 2 bases and J lost 2; bases outside the gene matches: 7.

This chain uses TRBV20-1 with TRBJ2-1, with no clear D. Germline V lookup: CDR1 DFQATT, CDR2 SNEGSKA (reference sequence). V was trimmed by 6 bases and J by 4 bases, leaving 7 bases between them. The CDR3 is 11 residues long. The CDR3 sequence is CSAKTYNEQFF. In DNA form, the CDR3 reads TGCAGTGCGAAGACTTACAATGAGCAGTTCTTC.

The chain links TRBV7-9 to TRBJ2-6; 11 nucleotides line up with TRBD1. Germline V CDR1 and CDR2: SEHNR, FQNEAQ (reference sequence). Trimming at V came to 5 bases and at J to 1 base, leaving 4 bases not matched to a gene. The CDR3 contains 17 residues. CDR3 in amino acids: CASSRGQGVSGANVLTF. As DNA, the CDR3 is TGTGCCAGCAGCCGGGGACAGGGGGTTTCTGGGGCCAACGTCCTGACTTTC.

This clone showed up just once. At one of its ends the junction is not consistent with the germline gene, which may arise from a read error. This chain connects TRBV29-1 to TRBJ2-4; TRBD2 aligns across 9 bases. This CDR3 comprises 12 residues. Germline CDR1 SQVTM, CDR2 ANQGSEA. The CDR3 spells CSAGLAENIQYF. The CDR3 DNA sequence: TGCAGCGCGGGACTAGCCGAAAACATTCAGTACTTC.

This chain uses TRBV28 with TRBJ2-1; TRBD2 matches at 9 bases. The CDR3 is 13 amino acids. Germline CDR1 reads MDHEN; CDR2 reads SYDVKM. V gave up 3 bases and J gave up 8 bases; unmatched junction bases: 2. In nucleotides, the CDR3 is TGTGCCAGCAGTTTCACTAGCGGGCATGAGCAGTTCTTC. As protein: CASSFTSGHEQFF.

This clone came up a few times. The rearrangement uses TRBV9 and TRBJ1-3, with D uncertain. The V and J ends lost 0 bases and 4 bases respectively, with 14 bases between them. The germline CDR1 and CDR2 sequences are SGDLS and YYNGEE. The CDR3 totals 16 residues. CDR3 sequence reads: CASSVGPEAAGNTIYF. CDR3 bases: TGTGCCAGCAGCGTAGGTCCGGAGGCAGCCGGAAACACCATATATTTT.

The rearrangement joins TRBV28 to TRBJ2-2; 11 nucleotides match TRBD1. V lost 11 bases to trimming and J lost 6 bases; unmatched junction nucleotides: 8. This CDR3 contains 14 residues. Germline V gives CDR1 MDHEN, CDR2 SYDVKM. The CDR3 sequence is CAGQGASRPGELFF. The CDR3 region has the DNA TGTGCCGGACAGGGGGCTTCTCGGCCCGGGGAGCTGTTTTTT.

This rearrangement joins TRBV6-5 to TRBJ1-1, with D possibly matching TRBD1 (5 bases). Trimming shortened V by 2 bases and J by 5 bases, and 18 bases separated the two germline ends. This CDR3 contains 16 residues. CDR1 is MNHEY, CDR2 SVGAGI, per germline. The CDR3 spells CASSYALHGAKTEAFF. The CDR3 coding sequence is TGTGCCAGCAGTTACGCCCTACATGGGGCAAAGACTGAAGCTTTCTTT.